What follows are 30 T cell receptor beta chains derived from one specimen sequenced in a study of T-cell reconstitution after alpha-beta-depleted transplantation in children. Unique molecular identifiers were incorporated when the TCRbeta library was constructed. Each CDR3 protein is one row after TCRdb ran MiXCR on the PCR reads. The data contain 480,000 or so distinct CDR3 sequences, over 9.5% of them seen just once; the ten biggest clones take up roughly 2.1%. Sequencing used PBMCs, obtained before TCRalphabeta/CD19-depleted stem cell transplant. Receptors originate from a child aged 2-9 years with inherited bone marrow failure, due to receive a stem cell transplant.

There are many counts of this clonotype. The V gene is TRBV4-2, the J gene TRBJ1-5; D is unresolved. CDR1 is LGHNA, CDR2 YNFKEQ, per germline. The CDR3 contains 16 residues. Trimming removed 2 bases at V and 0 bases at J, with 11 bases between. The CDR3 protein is CASSQSGEYSNQPQHF. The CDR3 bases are TGTGCCAGCAGCCAATCTGGCGAATATAGCAATCAGCCCCAGCATTTT.

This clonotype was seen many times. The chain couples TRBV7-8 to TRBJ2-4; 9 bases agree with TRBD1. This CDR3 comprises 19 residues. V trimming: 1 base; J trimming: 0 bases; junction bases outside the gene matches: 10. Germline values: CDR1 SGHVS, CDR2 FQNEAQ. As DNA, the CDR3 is TGTGCCAGCAGCTTAGGTTTAGCGGACAGGGGTTTAGCCAAAAACATTCAGTACTTC. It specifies CASSLGLADRGLAKNIQYF.

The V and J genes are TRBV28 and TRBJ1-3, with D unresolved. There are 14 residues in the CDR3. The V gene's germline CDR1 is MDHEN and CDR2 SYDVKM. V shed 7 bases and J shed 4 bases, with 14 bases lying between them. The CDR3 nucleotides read TGTGCCAGCAATCGCCGGACGCGAGGAAACACCATATATTTT. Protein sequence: CASNRRTRGNTIYF.

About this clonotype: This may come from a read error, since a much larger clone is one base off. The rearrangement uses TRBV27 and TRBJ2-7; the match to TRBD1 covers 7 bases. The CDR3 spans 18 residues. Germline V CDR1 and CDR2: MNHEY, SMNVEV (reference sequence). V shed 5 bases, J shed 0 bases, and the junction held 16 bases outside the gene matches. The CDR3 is CASSSRSPGTAISYEQYF. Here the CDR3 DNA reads TGTGCCAGCAGTAGTCGTAGCCCCGGGACAGCAATCTCCTACGAGCAGTACTTC.

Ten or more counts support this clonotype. The CDR3 region is CASSLRFRGGPGETQYF. CDR3 coding DNA: TGTGCCAGCAGTTTACGTTTTCGTGGGGGACCAGGGGAGACCCAGTACTTC. The rearrangement links TRBV27 to TRBJ2-5; D might be TRBD1 or TRBD2, each matching 5 bases. From germline, CDR1 is MNHEY and CDR2 SMNVEV (reference sequence). With 2 bases removed from V and 5 bases from J, the gap between germline ends came to 21 bases. The CDR3 spans 17 residues.

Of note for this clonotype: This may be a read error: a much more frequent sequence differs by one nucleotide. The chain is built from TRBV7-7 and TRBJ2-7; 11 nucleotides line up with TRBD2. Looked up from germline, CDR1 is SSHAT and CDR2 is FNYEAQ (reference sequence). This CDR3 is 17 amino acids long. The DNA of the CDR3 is TGTGCCAGCAGCTTAGAACTAGCGGGAGTCGTCGGGGACGATCAGTACTTC. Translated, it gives CASSLELAGVVGDDQYF.

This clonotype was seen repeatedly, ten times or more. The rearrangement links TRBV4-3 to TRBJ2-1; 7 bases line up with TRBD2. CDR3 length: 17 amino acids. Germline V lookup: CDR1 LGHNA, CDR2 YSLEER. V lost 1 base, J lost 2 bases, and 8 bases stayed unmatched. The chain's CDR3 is CASSQGVGRGAYNEQFF. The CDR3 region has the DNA TGCGCCAGCAGCCAAGGGGTGGGTCGGGGGGCCTACAATGAGCAGTTCTTC.

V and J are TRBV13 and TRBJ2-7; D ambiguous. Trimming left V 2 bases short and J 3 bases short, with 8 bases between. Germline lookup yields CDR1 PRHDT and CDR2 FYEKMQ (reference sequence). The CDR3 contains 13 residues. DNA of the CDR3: TGTGCCAGCAGCTTAAGCGTGGGCTACGAGCAGTACTTC. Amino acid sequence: CASSLSVGYEQYF. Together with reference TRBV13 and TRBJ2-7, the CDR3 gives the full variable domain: AAGVIQSPRHLIKEKRETATLKCYPIPRHDTVYWYQQGPGQDPQFLISFYEKMQSDKGSIPDRFSAQQFSDYHSELNMSSLELGDSALYFCASSLSVGYEQYFGPGTRLTVT.

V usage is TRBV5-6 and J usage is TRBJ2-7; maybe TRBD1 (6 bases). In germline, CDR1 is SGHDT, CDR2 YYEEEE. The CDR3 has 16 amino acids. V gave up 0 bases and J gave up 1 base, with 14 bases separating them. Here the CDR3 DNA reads TGTGCCAGCAGCTTGGCCGGGACATCCTTGTCCTACGAGCAGTACTTC. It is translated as CASSLAGTSLSYEQYF.

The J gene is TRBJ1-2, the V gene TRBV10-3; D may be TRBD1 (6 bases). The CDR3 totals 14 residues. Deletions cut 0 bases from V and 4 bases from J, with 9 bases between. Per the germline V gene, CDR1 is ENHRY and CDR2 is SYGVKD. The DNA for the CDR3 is TGTGCCATCAGTGAGTCGCAAGGGGGCTATGGCTACACCTTC. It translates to CAISESQGGYGYTF.

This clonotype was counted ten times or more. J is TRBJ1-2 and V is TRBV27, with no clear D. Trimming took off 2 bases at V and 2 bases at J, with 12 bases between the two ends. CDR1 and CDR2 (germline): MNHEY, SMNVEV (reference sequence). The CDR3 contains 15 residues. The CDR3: CASSLVFGSNYGYTF. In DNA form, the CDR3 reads TGTGCCAGCAGTTTAGTCTTTGGGTCCAACTATGGCTACACCTTC.

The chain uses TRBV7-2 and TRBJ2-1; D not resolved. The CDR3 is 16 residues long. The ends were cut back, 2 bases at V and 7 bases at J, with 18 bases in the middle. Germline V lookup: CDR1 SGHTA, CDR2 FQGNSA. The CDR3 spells CASSLNVGPSLNEQFF. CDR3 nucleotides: TGTGCCAGCAGCTTAAATGTGGGCCCCTCGTTAAATGAGCAGTTCTTC. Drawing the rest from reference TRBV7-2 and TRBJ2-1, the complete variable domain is GAGVSQSPSNKVTEKGKDVELRCDPISGHTALYWYRQSLGQGLEFLIYFQGNSAPDKSGLPSDRFSAERTGGSVSTLTIQRTQQEDSAVYLCASSLNVGPSLNEQFFGPGTRLTVL.

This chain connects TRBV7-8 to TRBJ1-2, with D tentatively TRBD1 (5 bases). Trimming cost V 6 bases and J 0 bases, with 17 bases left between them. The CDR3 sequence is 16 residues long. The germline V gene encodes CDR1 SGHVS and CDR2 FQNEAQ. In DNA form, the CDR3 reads TGTGCCAGCAGTCCGACAGTAAACAGAGCTAACTATGGCTACACCTTC. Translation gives CASSPTVNRANYGYTF.

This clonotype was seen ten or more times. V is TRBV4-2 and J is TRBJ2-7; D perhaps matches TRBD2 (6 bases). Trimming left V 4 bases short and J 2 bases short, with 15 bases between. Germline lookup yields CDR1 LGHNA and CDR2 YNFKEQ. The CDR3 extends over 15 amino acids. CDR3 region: CASSPSPGAAYEQYF. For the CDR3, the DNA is TGTGCCAGCAGCCCCTCCCCGGGAGCGGCCTACGAGCAGTACTTC.

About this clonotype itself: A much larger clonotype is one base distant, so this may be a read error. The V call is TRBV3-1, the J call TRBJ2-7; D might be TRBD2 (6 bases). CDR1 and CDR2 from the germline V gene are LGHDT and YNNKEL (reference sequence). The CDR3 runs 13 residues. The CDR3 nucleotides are TGTGCCAGCAGCCAAATCCCGGGAGCCGAGCAGCACTTC. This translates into CASSQIPGAEQHF.

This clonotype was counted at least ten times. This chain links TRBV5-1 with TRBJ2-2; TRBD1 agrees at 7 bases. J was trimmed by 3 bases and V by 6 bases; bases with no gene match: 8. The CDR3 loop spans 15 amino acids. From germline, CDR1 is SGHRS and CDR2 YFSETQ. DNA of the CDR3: TGCGCCAGCAACCGACAGGGATGGGACACCGGGGAGCTGTTTTTT. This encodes CASNRQGWDTGELFF.

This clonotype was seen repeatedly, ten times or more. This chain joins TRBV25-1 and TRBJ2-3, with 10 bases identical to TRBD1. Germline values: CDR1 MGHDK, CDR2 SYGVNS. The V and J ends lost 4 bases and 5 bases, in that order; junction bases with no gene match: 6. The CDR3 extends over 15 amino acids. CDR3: CASSADRGLQDTQYF. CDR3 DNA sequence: TGTGCCAGCAGTGCCGACAGGGGGCTTCAAGATACGCAGTATTTT.

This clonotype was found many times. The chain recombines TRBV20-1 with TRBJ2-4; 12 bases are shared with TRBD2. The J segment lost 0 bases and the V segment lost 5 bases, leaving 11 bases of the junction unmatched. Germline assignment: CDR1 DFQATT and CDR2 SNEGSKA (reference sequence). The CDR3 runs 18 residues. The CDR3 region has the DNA TGCAGTGCTCACCCTCGGGGACTAGCGGGCCTAGCCAAAAACATTCAGTACTTC. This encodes CSAHPRGLAGLAKNIQYF.

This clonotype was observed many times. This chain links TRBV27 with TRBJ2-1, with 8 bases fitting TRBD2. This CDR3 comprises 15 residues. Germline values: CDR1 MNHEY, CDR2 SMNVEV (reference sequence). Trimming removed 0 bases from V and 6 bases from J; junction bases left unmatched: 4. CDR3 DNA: TGTGCCAGCAGTTTATCGATTAGCGGGATCAATGAGCAGTTCTTC. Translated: CASSLSISGINEQFF.

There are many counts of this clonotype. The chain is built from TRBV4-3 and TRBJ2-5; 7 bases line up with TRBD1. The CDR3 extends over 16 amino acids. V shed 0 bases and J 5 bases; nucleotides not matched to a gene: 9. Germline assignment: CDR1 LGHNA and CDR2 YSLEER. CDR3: CASSQEAGGEGETQYF. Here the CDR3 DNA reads TGCGCCAGCAGCCAAGAGGCAGGGGGAGAGGGTGAGACCCAGTACTTC.

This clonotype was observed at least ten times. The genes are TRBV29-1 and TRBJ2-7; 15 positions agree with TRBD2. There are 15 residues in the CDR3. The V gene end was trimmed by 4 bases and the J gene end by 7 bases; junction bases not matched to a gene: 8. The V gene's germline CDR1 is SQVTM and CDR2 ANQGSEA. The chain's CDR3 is CSVGPGLAGGGEQYF. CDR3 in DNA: TGCAGCGTTGGCCCGGGACTAGCGGGAGGAGGTGAGCAGTACTTC.

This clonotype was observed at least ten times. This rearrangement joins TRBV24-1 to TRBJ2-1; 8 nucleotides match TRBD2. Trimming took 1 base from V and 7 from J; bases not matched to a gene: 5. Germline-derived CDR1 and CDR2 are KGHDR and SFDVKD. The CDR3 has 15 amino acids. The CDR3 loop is CATSDLAGVRNEQFF. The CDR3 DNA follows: TGTGCCACCAGTGATTTAGCGGGAGTACGAAATGAGCAGTTCTTC.

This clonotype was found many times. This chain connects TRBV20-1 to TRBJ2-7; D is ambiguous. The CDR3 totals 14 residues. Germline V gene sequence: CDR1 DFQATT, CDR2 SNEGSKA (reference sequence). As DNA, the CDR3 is TGCAGCGCCTTTGCCGCGGCGAGACTTAACGAGCAGTACTTC. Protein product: CSAFAAARLNEQYF.

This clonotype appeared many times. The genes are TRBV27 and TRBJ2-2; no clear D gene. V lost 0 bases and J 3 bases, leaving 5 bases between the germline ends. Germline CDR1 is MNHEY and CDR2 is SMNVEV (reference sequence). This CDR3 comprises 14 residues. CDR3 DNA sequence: TGTGCCAGCAGTTTATCCCCTTACACCGGGGAGCTGTTTTTT. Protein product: CASSLSPYTGELFF.

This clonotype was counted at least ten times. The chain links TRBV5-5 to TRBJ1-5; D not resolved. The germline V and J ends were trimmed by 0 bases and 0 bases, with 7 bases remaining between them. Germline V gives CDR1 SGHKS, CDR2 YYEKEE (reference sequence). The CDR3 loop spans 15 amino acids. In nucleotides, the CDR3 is TGTGCCAGCAGCTTGGCCGCTAGTAGCAATCAGCCCCAGCATTTT. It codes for CASSLAASSNQPQHF.

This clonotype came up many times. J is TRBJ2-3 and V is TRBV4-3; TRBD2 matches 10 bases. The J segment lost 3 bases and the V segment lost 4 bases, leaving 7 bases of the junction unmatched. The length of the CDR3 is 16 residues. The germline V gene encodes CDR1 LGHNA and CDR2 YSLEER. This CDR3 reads CASSPVAGGWTDTQYF. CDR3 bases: TGCGCCAGCAGCCCGGTAGCGGGAGGTTGGACAGATACGCAGTATTTT.

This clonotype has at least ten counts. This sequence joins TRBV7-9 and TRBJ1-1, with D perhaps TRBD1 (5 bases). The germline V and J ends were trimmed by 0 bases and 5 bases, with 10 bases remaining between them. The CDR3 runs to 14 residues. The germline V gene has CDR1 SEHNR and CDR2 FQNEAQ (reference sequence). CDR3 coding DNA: TGTGCCAGCAGCTTAGCGGGGAAGGGGACTGAAGCTTTCTTT. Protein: CASSLAGKGTEAFF.

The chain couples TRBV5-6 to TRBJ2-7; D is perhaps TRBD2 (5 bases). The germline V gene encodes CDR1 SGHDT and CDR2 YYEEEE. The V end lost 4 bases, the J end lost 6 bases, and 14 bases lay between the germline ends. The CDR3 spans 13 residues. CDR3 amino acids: CASSAGLPCEQYF. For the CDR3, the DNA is TGTGCCAGCAGCGCCGGACTCCCCTGCGAGCAGTACTTC.

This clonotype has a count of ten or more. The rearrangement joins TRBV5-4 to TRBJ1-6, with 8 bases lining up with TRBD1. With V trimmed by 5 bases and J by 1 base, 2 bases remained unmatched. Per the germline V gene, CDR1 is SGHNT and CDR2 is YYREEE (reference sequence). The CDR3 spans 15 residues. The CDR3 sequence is CASRYRGSYNSPLHF. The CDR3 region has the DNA TGTGCCAGCAGGTACAGGGGGTCCTATAATTCACCCCTCCACTTT.

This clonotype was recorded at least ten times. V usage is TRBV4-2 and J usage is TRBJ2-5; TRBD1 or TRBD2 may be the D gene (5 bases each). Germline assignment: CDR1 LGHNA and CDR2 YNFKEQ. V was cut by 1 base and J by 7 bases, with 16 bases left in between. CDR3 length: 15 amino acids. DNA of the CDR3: TGTGCCAGCAGCCAAGCCCGGGACCCCAAGGGGACCCAGTACTTC. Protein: CASSQARDPKGTQYF.